The clone carrying this TCR beta chain was counted many times. Antigen unknown. The entry originates in a study of CD8 T cells in ankylosing spondylitis. Study-wide results and limits: What appeared characteristic of ankylosing spondylitis blood was a TCR beta motif of several highly homologous variants.

Each TCR beta library was made by quantitative 5'-RACE that incorporated molecular barcodes. TCRdb passed the 5' RACE reads through MiXCR, listing each CDR3 protein once. Of roughly 230,000 distinct CDR3 sequences in the sample, under 12% were seen once. The V gene's germline CDR1 is LNHDA and CDR2 SQIVND (reference sequence). The CDR3 has 13 residues. V gave up 5 bases and J gave up 4 bases, with 9 bases separating them. The chain links TRBV19 to TRBJ2-1; D ambiguous. Sequenced input: blood, either unsorted or a sorted T cell fraction (not recorded which). The receptor was isolated from a male donor with ankylosing spondylitis or in good health (not recorded which). This CDR3 reads CASSLNLYNEQFF. In DNA form, the CDR3 reads TGTGCCAGTAGTCTAAACCTATACAATGAGCAGTTCTTC.